A single sample gave rise to the 21 T cell receptor beta chains below, sequenced in a study of blood T cell repertoires in COVID-19. Only in-frame clones appear in the TCRdb table, and some are missing; sequencing was by immunoSEQ multiplex PCR. The sample has some 98,000 clones, roughly 82% seen once. What was sequenced was peripheral blood. These receptors all stem from a man aged 65 to 79 with active or convalescent COVID-19.

This chain joins TRBV27 and TRBJ1-2, with TRBD1 matching 9 bases. Losses at the gene ends were 3 bases for V and 8 bases for J; bases not matched to a gene: 4. This CDR3 has 13 residues. Germline CDR1 is MNHEY and CDR2 is SMNVEV (reference sequence). The CDR3 DNA is TGTGCCAGCAGTTTCAGGACAGGGGTCGGCTACACCTTC. This gives the protein CASSFRTGVGYTF.

This chain connects TRBV2 to TRBJ1-5, with D maybe TRBD1 (6 bases). Trimming removed 6 bases from V and 0 bases from J, with 21 bases in between. Germline lookup yields CDR1 SNHLY and CDR2 FYNNEI. This CDR3 spans 18 amino acids. The CDR3 sequence is CASRRGTGPGYSNQPQHF. The CDR3 DNA sequence: TGTGCCAGCAGGAGGGGTACAGGGCCGGGTTATAGCAATCAGCCCCAGCATTTT.

This clone was detected a few times. The chain links TRBV6-5 to TRBJ2-5; TRBD1 matches at 9 bases. With 0 bases clipped from V and 2 bases from J, the junction kept 4 bases outside the gene matches. The CDR3 length is 16 residues. Germline-derived CDR1 and CDR2 are MNHEY and SVGAGI. CDR3 sequence reads: CASSYSTGTGQETQYF. The CDR3 bases are TGTGCCAGCAGTTACTCCACCGGGACAGGGCAAGAGACCCAGTACTTC.

The genes are TRBV5-6 and TRBJ2-5; no definite D call. This CDR3 is built from 14 residues. Germline V gene data show CDR1 as SGHDT and CDR2 as YYEEEE. Trimming took off 0 bases at V and 1 base at J, with 7 bases between the two ends. The CDR3 nucleotides are TGTGCCAGCAGCTTGGGTGTACTCCAAGAGACCCAGTACTTC. This sequence encodes CASSLGVLQETQYF.

This clone was observed a few times. The rearrangement links TRBV11-1 to TRBJ1-1, with D possibly TRBD1 on 6 matching bases. CDR1 and CDR2 (germline): SGHAT, FQDESV (reference sequence). The CDR3 spans 14 residues. V lost 5 bases and J 1 base, leaving 11 bases between the germline ends. The DNA for the CDR3 is TGTGCCAGCAGCATTCACAGGGAGAACACTGAAGCTTTCTTT. Translated: CASSIHRENTEAFF.

This clone was counted at least ten times. The chain recombines TRBV6-5 with TRBJ2-7; 9 bases agree with TRBD1. J lost 4 bases, V lost 6 bases, and 7 bases had no gene match. Germline V gene sequence: CDR1 MNHEY, CDR2 SVGAGI. The CDR3 spans 14 residues. CDR3 in DNA: TGTGCCAGCAGAGGAACGGGACAGGGTTACGAGCAGTACTTC. Protein: CASRGTGQGYEQYF.

This chain uses TRBV14 with TRBJ2-7; D is unresolved. Germline CDR1 reads SGHDN; CDR2 reads FVKESK. Between the trimmed V and J ends, which lost 1 base and 3 bases, there was a span of 13 bases. There are 15 residues in the CDR3. The CDR3 protein is CASSQVVSPYYEQYF. For the CDR3, the DNA is TGTGCCAGCAGCCAAGTTGTGTCCCCCTACTACGAGCAGTACTTC.

The chain is built from TRBV7-8 and TRBJ1-5; 11 nucleotides line up with TRBD1. Germline V gene lookup returns CDR1 SGHVS and CDR2 FQNEAQ. The CDR3 extends over 15 amino acids. With V trimmed by 5 bases and J by 7 bases, 7 bases remained unmatched. DNA of the CDR3: TGTGCCAGCAGCCCGGACAGGGGGCAAGGGCAGCCCCAGCATTTT. It specifies CASSPDRGQGQPQHF.

V is TRBV27 and J is TRBJ1-2, with a possible D match to TRBD1 (6 bases). The germline V gene encodes CDR1 MNHEY and CDR2 SMNVEV (reference sequence). The CDR3 loop spans 13 amino acids. Deletions cut 4 bases from V and 4 bases from J, with 10 bases between. CDR3 DNA sequence: TGTGCCAGCAGTTACCAGGGGTCCTATGGCTACACCTTC. Amino acid sequence: CASSYQGSYGYTF.

The chain couples TRBV5-1 to TRBJ1-3; no firm D call. Germline assignment: CDR1 SGHRS and CDR2 YFSETQ. V shed 2 bases and J shed 3 bases, with 9 bases lying between them. This CDR3 comprises 14 residues. This CDR3 reads CASSFDIFGNTIYF. Here the CDR3 DNA reads TGCGCCAGCAGCTTTGACATCTTTGGAAACACCATATATTTT.

The chain employs TRBV10-3 and TRBJ1-3; the match to TRBD1 covers 8 bases. Germline V gene data show CDR1 as ENHRY and CDR2 as SYGVKD. Unmatched junction bases numbered 4, after V lost 4 bases and J lost 2 bases. There are 15 residues in the CDR3. The CDR3 DNA follows: TGTGCCATCAGTGGGACAGGGCGAACTGGAAACACCATATATTTT. Its translation: CAISGTGRTGNTIYF.

This clone was found once. The rearrangement uses TRBV2 and TRBJ1-4; 10 bases match TRBD1. The CDR3 sequence is 14 residues long. Germline V lookup: CDR1 SNHLY, CDR2 FYNNEI. Losses at the gene ends were 4 bases for V and 8 bases for J; bases not matched to a gene: 4. The CDR3 reads CASSADRGREKLFF. As DNA, the CDR3 is TGTGCCAGCAGTGCCGACAGGGGGCGGGAAAAACTGTTTTTT.

The chain recombines TRBV6-6 with TRBJ1-2; 7 bases map to TRBD1. The CDR3 covers 12 residues. With 8 bases clipped from V and 5 bases from J, the junction kept 5 bases outside the gene matches. Germline V CDR1 and CDR2: MNHNY, SVGAGI (reference sequence). The CDR3 region is CASRDREYGYTF. CDR3 coding DNA: TGTGCCAGCCGTGACAGGGAGTATGGCTACACCTTC.

The genes are TRBV30 and TRBJ1-5; 10 bases map to TRBD1. The CDR3 consists of 15 residues. Per germline, CDR1 GTSNPN and CDR2 SVGIG (reference sequence). V shed 0 bases and J 6 bases; nucleotides not matched to a gene: 5. CDR3 sequence reads: CAWSVGWDRGQPQHF. DNA for the CDR3: TGTGCCTGGAGTGTAGGTTGGGACAGGGGTCAGCCCCAGCATTTT. The full variable domain, completed using reference TRBV30 and TRBJ1-5, is SQTIHQWPATLVQPVGSPLSLECTVEGTSNPNLYWYRQAAGRGLQLLFYSVGIGQISSEVPQNLSASRPQDRQFILSSKKLLLSDSGFYLCAWSVGWDRGQPQHFGDGTRLSIL.

Worth noting for this clone: An end of the junction does not agree with germline; a read error may underlie this. The rearrangement links TRBV7-7 to TRBJ2-5, with D perhaps matching TRBD1 (7 bases). The CDR3 consists of 16 residues. Per the germline V gene, CDR1 is SSHAT and CDR2 is FNYEAQ (reference sequence). The CDR3 coding sequence is TGTGCTAGCAGCTTAGGAGGGGGACAGAGTGTAGAGACCCAGTACTTC. Its translation: CASSLGGGQSVETQYF.

The chain couples TRBV18 to TRBJ1-6; D ambiguous. Germline loops: CDR1 KGHSH, CDR2 LQKENI. This CDR3 spans 14 amino acids. V lost 5 bases and J lost 7, with 12 bases in between. CDR3 bases: TGTGCCAGCTCATCCGGGATTGCGAATTCACCCCTCCACTTT. Translated: CASSSGIANSPLHF.

The chain has TRBV5-1 and TRBJ2-5; TRBD1 is a possible D gene (6 bases). The length of the CDR3 is 13 residues. V was trimmed by 0 bases and J by 5 bases, leaving 8 bases between them. CDR1 SGHRS and CDR2 YFSETQ come from the germline V gene. CDR3 protein: CASSLDRAETQYF. As DNA, the CDR3 is TGCGCCAGCAGCTTGGACAGGGCCGAGACCCAGTACTTC.

The chain links TRBV3-1 (or the pseudogene TRBV3-2) to TRBJ2-5; TRBD2 matches at 9 bases. Per germline, CDR1 LGHDT and CDR2 YNNKEL (reference sequence). The ends lost 3 bases at V and 5 bases at J; junction bases unmatched: 4. This CDR3 is 14 amino acids long. CDR3 sequence reads: CASSHSGGLETQYF. The CDR3 DNA is TGTGCCAGCAGCCATAGCGGGGGCTTGGAGACCCAGTACTTC.

This clone has a single count. This chain uses TRBV4-3 with TRBJ2-3; the match to TRBD2 covers 14 bases. After removal of 4 bases from V and 2 bases from J, the junction contained 5 bases not matched to a gene. The CDR3 covers 17 residues. CDR1 is LGHNA and CDR2 is YSLEER in the germline V gene. CDR3 loop: CASSPRTSGGFTDTQYF. The CDR3 DNA sequence: TGCGCCAGCAGCCCCCGGACTAGCGGGGGGTTCACAGATACGCAGTATTTT.

The chain recombines TRBV4-2 with TRBJ2-4; no reliable D call. CDR3 size: 15 residues. Germline V lookup: CDR1 LGHNA, CDR2 YNFKEQ. The V end was cut by 5 bases, the J end by 0 bases, with 11 bases between. This CDR3 reads CASSERSIAKNIQYF. The CDR3 DNA reads as TGTGCCAGCAGCGAACGGTCGATAGCCAAAAACATTCAGTACTTC.

The chain couples TRBV5-1 to TRBJ2-3; 7 positions agree with TRBD2. This CDR3 comprises 15 residues. The V segment lost 4 bases and the J segment 6 bases; nucleotides outside the gene matches: 11. Germline CDR1 SGHRS, CDR2 YFSETQ. The chain's CDR3 is CASSIPGLNHDTQYF. CDR3 coding DNA: TGCGCCAGCAGCATTCCGGGACTAAACCATGATACGCAGTATTTT. Supplemented by reference TRBV5-1 and TRBJ2-3, the full variable domain reads KAGVTQTPRYLIKTRGQQVTLSCSPISGHRSVSWYQQTPGQGLQFLFEYFSETQRNKGNFPGRFSGRQFSNSRSEMNVSTLELGDSALYLCASSIPGLNHDTQYFGPGTRLTVL.